This TCR beta chain came from a study of cytomegalovirus exposure and HLA in healthy donors. The overall study: The roughly 120 validation repertoires used the same platform as the 666 first-cohort repertoires, a later analysis reported.

With respect to this clone: Its antigen is still unknown.

Study-wide findings and caveats: Listed as cytomegalovirus-associated were 164 TCR beta chains.

From the 120-subject validation cohort, which was separate from the approximately 700-subject first cohort, the donors were drawn. The germline gives CDR1 KGHSH, CDR2 LQKENI. With V trimmed by 3 bases and J by 6 bases, 7 bases remained unmatched. There are 16 residues in the CDR3. Method: immunoSEQ multiplex PCR; TCRdb's copy keeps in-frame clones and lacks some. The table includes 55,000 to 70,000 clones, more than 85% detected once. V gene TRBV18 combines with J gene TRBJ2-7, with 14 bases matching TRBD2. The receptor was derived from a woman in her 30s in good health and CMV-seronegative. Sequenced sample: PBMCs. The CDR3 loop reads CASSPMGLAGVSEQYF. The CDR3 DNA sequence: TGTGCCAGCTCACCGATGGGACTAGCGGGAGTATCCGAGCAGTACTTC.